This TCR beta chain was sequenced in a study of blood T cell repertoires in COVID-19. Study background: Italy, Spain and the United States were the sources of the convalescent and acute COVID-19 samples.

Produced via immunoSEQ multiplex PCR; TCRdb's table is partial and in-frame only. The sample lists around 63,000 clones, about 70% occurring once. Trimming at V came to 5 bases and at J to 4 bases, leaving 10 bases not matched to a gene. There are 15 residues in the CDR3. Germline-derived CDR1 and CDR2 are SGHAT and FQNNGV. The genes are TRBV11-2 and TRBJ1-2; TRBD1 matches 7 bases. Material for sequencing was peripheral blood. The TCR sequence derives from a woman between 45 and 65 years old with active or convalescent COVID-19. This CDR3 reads CASSEGQVLSYGYTF. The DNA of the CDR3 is TGTGCCAGCAGCGAAGGACAGGTACTAAGCTATGGCTACACCTTC.